This TCR beta chain was identified in a study of Tregs in tolerant kidney transplant recipients. V gave up 4 bases and J gave up 4 bases, with 13 bases separating them. Looked up from germline, CDR1 is MNHNS and CDR2 is SASEGT. The CDR3 totals 14 residues. The data were produced by immunoSEQ multiplex PCR, yet TCRdb's version contains in-frame clones alone and is incomplete. The table records around 43,000 clones, roughly nine tenths of them present only once. The V gene is TRBV6-1, the J gene TRBJ1-2; D gene uncertain. The receptor comes from a human donor in good health. The sample consisted of Tregs from blood. The CDR3 sequence: CASSALVGIYGYTF. The CDR3 DNA reads as TGTGCCAGCAGTGCACTCGTAGGGATCTATGGCTACACCTTC.